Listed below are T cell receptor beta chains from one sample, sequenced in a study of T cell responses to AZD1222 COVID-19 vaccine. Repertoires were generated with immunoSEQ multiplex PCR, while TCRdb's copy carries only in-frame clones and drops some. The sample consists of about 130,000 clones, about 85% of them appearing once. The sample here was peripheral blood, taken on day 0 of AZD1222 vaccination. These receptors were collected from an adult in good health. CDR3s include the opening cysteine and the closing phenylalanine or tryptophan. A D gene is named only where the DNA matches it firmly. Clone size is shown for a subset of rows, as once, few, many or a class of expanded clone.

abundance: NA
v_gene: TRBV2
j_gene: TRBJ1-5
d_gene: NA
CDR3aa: CASSGGGQPQHF
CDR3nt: TGTGCCAGCAGTGGGGGTGGGCAGCCCCAGCATTTT

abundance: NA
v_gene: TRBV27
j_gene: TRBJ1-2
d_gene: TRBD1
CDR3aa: CASSLWRGTGINYGYTF
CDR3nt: TGTGCCAGCAGTTTATGGAGGGGGACAGGAATTAACTATGGCTACACCTTC

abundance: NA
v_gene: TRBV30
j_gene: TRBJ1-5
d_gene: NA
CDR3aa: CAWSLGGLSNQPQHF
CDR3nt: TGTGCCTGGAGTTTGGGAGGATTAAGCAATCAGCCCCAGCATTTT

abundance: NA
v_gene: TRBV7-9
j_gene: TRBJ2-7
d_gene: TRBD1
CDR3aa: CASSQGAYEQYF
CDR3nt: TGTGCCAGCAGCCAGGGGGCCTACGAGCAGTACTTC

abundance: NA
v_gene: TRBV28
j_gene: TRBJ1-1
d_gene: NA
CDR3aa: CASSAGTVNTEAFF
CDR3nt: TGTGCCAGCAGTGCCGGGACGGTGAACACTGAAGCTTTCTTT

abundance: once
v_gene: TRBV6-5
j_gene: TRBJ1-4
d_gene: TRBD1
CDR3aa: CASSYRGRNEKLFF
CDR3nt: TGTGCCAGCAGTTACAGGGGGCGTAATGAAAAACTGTTTTTT

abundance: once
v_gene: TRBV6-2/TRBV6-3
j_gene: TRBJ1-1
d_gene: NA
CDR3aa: CASSYSVSGATEAFF
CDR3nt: TGTGCCAGCAGTTACTCGGTATCGGGGGCCACTGAAGCTTTCTTT

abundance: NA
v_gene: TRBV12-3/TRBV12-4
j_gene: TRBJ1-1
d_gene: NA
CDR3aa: CASSFAWSTEAFF
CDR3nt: TGTGCCAGCAGTTTTGCCTGGAGCACTGAAGCTTTCTTT

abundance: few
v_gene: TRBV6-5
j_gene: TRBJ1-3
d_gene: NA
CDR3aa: CASSQQGTGNTIYF
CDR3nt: TGTGCCAGCAGTCAGCAGGGAACTGGAAACACCATATATTTT

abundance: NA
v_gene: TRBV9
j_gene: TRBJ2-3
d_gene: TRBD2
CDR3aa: CASSAKLAGEPDTQYF
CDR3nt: TGTGCCAGCAGCGCCAAACTAGCGGGGGAACCAGATACGCAGTATTTT